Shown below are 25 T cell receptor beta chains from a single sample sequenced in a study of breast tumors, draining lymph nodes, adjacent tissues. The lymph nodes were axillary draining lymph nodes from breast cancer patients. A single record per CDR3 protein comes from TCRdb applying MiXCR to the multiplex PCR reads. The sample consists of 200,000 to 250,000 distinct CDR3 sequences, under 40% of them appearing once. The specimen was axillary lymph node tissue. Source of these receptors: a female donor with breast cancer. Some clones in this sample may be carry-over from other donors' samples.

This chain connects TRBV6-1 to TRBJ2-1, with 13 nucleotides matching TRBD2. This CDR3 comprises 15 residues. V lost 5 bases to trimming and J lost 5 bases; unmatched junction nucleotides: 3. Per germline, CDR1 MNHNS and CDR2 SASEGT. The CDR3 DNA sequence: TGTGCCAGCAGTCGACTAGCGGGAGGCCACAATGAGCAGTTCTTC. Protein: CASSRLAGGHNEQFF.

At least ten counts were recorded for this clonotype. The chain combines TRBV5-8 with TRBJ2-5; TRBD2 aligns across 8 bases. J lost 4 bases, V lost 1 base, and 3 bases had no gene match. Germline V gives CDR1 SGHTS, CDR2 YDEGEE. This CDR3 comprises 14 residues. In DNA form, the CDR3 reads TGTGCCAGCAGCTTGACGGGGGGGATAGAGACCCAGTACTTC. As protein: CASSLTGGIETQYF.

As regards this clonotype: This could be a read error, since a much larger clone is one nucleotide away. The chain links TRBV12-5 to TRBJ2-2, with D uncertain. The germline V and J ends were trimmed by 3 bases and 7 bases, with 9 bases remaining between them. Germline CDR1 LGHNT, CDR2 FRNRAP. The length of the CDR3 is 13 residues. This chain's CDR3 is CASGFRTVGELFF. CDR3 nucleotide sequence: TGTGCTAGTGGTTTTAGGACGGTCGGGGAGCTGTTTTTT.

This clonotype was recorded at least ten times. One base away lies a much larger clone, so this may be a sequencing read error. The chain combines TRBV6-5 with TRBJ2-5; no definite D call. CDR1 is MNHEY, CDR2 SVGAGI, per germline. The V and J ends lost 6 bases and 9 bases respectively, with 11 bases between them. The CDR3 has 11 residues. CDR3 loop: CASSHGLAQYF. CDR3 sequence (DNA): TGTGCCAGCAGCCACGGGTTAGCCCAGTACTTC.

CDR3 DNA: TGTGCCAGCAGGCTCCACAGGGGTGGCACAGATACGCAGTATTTT. This encodes CASRLHRGGTDTQYF. The rearrangement links TRBV27 to TRBJ2-3; TRBD1 agrees at 7 bases. There are 15 residues in the CDR3. Per the germline V gene, CDR1 is MNHEY and CDR2 is SMNVEV (reference sequence). Unmatched junction bases numbered 7, after V lost 6 bases and J lost 1 base.

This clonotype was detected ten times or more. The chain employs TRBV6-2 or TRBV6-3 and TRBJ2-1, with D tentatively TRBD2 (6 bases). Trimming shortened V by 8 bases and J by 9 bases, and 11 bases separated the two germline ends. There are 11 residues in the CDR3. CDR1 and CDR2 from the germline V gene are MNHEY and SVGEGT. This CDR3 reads CASGGAREQFF. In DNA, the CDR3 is TGTGCCAGCGGCGGGGCGCGTGAGCAGTTCTTC.

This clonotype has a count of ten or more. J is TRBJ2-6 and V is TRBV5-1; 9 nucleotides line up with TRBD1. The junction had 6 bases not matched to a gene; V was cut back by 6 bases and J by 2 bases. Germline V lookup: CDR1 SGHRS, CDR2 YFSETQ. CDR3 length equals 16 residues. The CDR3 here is CASIPGQGAGANVLTF. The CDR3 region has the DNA TGCGCCAGCATCCCGGGACAGGGTGCTGGGGCCAACGTCCTGACTTTC.

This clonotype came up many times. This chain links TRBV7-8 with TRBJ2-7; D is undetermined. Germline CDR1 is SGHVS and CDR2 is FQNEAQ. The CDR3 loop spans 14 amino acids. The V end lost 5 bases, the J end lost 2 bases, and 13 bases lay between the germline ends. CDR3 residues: CASSPASETYEQYF. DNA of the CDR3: TGTGCCAGCAGCCCGGCCAGTGAAACCTACGAGCAGTACTTC.

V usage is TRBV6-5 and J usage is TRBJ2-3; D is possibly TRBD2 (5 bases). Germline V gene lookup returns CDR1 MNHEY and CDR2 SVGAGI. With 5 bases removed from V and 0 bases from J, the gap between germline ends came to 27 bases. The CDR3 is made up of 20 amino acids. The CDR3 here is CASSGRRTAFIRESTDTQYF. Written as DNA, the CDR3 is TGTGCCAGCAGTGGAAGGCGGACTGCGTTCATACGAGAAAGCACAGATACGCAGTATTTT.

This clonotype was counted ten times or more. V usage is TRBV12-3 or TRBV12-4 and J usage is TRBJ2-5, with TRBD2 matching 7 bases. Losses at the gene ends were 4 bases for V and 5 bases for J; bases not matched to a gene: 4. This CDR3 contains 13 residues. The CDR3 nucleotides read TGTGCCAGCAGTTCGAGGGAGGGGGAGACCCAGTACTTC. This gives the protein CASSSREGETQYF.

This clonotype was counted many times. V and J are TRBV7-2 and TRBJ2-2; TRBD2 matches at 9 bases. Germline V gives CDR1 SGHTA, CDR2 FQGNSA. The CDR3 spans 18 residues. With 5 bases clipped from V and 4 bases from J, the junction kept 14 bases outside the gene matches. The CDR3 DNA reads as TGTGCCAGCAGCCCGCGGGGAAGCGGGGGGAGGGGCACCGGGGAGCTGTTTTTT. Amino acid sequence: CASSPRGSGGRGTGELFF.

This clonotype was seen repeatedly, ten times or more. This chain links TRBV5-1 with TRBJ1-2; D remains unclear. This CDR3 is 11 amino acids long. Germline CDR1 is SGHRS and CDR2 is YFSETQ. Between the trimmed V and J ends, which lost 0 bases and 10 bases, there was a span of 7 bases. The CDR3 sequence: CASSLANVYTF. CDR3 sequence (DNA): TGCGCCAGCAGCTTGGCAAACGTCTACACCTTC.

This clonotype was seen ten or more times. CDR3 DNA: TGTGCCTGGAGCCCGGGACAGGGCACCGGGGAGCTGTTTTTT. As protein: CAWSPGQGTGELFF. The chain combines TRBV30 with TRBJ2-2; 9 positions agree with TRBD1. The CDR3 spans 14 residues. Unmatched junction bases numbered 3, after V lost 3 bases and J lost 4 bases. Germline loops: CDR1 GTSNPN, CDR2 SVGIG (reference sequence).

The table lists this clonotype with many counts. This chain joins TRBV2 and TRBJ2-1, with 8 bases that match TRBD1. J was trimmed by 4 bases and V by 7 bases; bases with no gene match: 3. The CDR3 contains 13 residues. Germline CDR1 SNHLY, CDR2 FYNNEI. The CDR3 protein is CASKQGAYNEQFF. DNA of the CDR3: TGTGCCAGCAAGCAGGGGGCGTACAATGAGCAGTTCTTC.

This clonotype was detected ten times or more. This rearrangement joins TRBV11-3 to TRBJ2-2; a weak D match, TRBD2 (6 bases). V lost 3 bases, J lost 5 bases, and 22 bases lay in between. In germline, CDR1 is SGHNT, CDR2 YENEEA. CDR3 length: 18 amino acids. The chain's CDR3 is CASSFTIPLGSGTGELFF. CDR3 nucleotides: TGTGCCAGCAGCTTCACCATACCCCTTGGGAGCGGGACCGGGGAGCTGTTTTTT. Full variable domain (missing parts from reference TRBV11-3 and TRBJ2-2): EAGVVQSPRYKIIEKKQPVAFWCNPISGHNTLYWYLQNLGQGPELLIRYENEEAVDDSQLPKDRFSAERLKGVDSTLKIQPAELGDSAVYLCASSFTIPLGSGTGELFFGEGSRLTVL.

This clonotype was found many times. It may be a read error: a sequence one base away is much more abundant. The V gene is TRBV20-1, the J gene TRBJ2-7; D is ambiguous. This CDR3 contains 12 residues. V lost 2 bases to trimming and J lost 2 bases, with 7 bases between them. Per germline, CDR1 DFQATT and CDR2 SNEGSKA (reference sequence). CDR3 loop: CSARKDAYEQYF. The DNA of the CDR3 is TGCAGTGCTAGAAAGGATGCCTACGAGCAGTACTTC.

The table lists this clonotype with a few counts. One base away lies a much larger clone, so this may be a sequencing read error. In DNA, the CDR3 is TGCAGTGCTGTTGACCCGCGAAGGTCAGCTACGCAGTATTTT. Translated, it gives CSAVDPRRSATQYF. This chain joins TRBV20-1 and TRBJ2-3, with D unresolved. The CDR3 length is 14 residues. CDR1 and CDR2 (germline): DFQATT, SNEGSKA (reference sequence). Trimming shortened V by 5 bases and J by 8 bases, and 20 bases separated the two germline ends.

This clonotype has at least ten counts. The CDR3 here is CASSLAGGTGEEQFF. DNA for the CDR3: TGTGCCAGCAGCTTAGCGGGGGGGACGGGGGAGGAGCAGTTCTTC. The V and J genes are TRBV11-2 and TRBJ2-1; 8 bases match TRBD2. Germline V CDR1 and CDR2: SGHAT, FQNNGV. This CDR3 region has 15 residues. The trim removed 1 base at V and 10 bases at J, leaving 9 bases unmatched.

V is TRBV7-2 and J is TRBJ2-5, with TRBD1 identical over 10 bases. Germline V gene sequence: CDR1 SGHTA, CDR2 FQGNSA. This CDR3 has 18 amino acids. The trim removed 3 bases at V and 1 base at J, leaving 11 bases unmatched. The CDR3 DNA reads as TGTGCCAGCAGCTTCACGGCGGGGGACAGGGGCACCCAAGAGACCCAGTACTTC. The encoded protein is CASSFTAGDRGTQETQYF.

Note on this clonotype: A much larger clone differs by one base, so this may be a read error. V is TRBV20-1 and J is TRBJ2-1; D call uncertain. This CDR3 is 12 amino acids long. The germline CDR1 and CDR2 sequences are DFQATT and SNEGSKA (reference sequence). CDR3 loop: CSAPTPSTEPFF. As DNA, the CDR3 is TGCAGTGCTCCGACACCATCAACCGAGCCGTTCTTC.

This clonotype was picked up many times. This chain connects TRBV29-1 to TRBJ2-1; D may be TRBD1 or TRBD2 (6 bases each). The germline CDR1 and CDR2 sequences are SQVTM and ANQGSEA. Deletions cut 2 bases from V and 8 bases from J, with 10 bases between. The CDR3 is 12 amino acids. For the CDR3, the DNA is TGCAGCGTTGAACTCGGGGGCGATGAGCAGTTCTTC. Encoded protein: CSVELGGDEQFF.

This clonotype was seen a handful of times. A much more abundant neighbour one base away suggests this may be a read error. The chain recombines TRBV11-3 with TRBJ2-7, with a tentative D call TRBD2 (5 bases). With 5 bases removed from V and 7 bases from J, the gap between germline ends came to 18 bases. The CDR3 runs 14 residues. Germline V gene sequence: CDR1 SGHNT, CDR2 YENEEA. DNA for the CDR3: TGTGCCAGCAGCCAGAGGGTGGCAGCGCGGGAGCAGTACTTC. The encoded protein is CASSQRVAAREQYF.

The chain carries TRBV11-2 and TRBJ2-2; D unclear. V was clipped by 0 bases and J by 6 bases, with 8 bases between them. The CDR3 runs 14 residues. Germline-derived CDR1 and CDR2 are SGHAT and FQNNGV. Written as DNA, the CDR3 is TGTGCCAGCAGCTTAGATCGCAAGGCCGGGGAGCTGTTTTTT. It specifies CASSLDRKAGELFF. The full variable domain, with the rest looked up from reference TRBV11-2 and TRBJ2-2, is EAGVAQSPRYKIIEKRQSVAFWCNPISGHATLYWYQQILGQGPKLLIQFQNNGVVDDSQLPKDRFSAERLKGVDSTLKIQPAKLEDSAVYLCASSLDRKAGELFFGEGSRLTVL.

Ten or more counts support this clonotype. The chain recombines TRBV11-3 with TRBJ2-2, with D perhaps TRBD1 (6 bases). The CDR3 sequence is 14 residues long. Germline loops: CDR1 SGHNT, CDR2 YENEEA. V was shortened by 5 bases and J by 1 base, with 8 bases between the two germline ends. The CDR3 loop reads CASSTRGNTGELFF. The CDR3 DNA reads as TGTGCCAGCAGCACCAGGGGGAACACCGGGGAGCTGTTTTTT.

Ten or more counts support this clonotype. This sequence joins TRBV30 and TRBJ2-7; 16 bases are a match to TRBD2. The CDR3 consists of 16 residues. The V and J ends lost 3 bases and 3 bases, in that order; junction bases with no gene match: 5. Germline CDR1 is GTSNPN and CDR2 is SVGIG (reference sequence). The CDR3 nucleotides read TGTGCCTGGAGGGGAGGGACTAGCGGGAGGGACTACGAGCAGTACTTC. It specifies CAWRGGTSGRDYEQYF.